This T cell receptor beta chain appears in the sequencing data of a study of blood T cell repertoires in COVID-19. Study background: Samples taken during acute and convalescent COVID-19 were collected in the United States, Italy and Spain. T cells, B-cell-depleted T cells, or PBMCs provided the cDNA or gDNA that served as material.

The assay was immunoSEQ multiplex PCR, and TCRdb's table has in-frame clones only and misses some. This sample has 70,000 or so clones; around 75% occur once, and the top ten carry about 21%. The CDR3 contains 15 residues. V dropped 2 bases and J dropped 5; count of bases not matched to a gene: 6. CDR1 is MDHEN and CDR2 is SYDVKM in the germline V gene. The sequenced sample was peripheral blood. The clonotype was recovered from a man in his 70s with acute or convalescent COVID-19. The chain has TRBV28 and TRBJ2-7, with 10 bases matching TRBD1. CDR3 nucleotide sequence: TGTGCCAGCAGTTTACCGGGACAGGGGTTGGACGAGCAGTACTTC. Translating gives CASSLPGQGLDEQYF.